The 18 T cell receptor beta chains listed next were all sequenced from one sample in a study of blood T cell repertoires in COVID-19. This table comes from immunoSEQ multiplex PCR, and its TCRdb copy is limited to in-frame clones, with some not included. The sample includes 86,000 or so clones, 65% to 85% of them seen just once. Sequencing input: peripheral blood. The receptor source for this set is a man in his 70s with acute or convalescent COVID-19.

The gene calls are TRBV9 and TRBJ2-2, with TRBD2 identical over 9 bases. There are 14 residues in the CDR3. Unmatched junction bases numbered 4, after V lost 2 bases and J lost 8 bases. The germline V gene encodes CDR1 SGDLS and CDR2 YYNGEE. This chain's CDR3 is CASSVAGGPGELFF. The CDR3 nucleotides are TGTGCCAGCAGCGTCGCGGGGGGGCCGGGGGAGCTGTTTTTT. Filled out from reference TRBV9 and TRBJ2-2, the complete variable domain reads DSGVTQTPKHLITATGQRVTLRCSPRSGDLSVYWYQQSLDQGLQFLIQYYNGEERAKGNILERFSAQQFPDLHSELNLSSLELGDSALYFCASSVAGGPGELFFGEGSRLTVL.

This chain's CDR3 is CASSLSGSQSSYNEQFF. The CDR3 DNA reads TGTGCCAGCAGCTTAAGCGGTTCCCAAAGCTCCTACAATGAGCAGTTCTTC. The rearrangement joins TRBV7-8 to TRBJ2-1; a weak D match, TRBD2 (5 bases). The germline CDR1 and CDR2 sequences are SGHVS and FQNEAQ. The CDR3 loop spans 17 amino acids. Trimming left V 2 bases short and J 0 bases short, with 14 bases between.

The chain employs TRBV5-1 and TRBJ2-3; TRBD2 matches at 8 bases. The CDR3 is 16 residues long. V lost 1 base to trimming and J lost 0 bases; unmatched junction nucleotides: 4. Germline CDR1 is SGHRS and CDR2 is YFSETQ. CDR3 DNA sequence: TGCGCCAGCAGCTTGATGGCGGGGGGAAGCACAGATACGCAGTATTTT. It yields the protein CASSLMAGGSTDTQYF.

The chain is built from TRBV10-3 and TRBJ1-3; D is ambiguous. CDR3 size: 16 residues. The V gene's germline CDR1 is ENHRY and CDR2 SYGVKD. With 2 bases removed from V and 4 bases from J, the gap between germline ends came to 15 bases. The CDR3 sequence is CAISEGGSPAGNTIYF. In DNA form, the CDR3 reads TGTGCCATCAGTGAGGGCGGGAGCCCAGCAGGAAACACCATATATTTT.

This clone occurred once. The chain is built from TRBV24-1 and TRBJ2-5, with D perhaps TRBD1 (5 bases). This CDR3 is 15 amino acids long. Trimming left V 3 bases short and J 1 base short, with 11 bases between. CDR1 is KGHDR, CDR2 SFDVKD, per germline. CDR3 coding DNA: TGTGCCACCAGTGATCCGACAGCCTTCCAAGAGACCCAGTACTTC. Amino acids: CATSDPTAFQETQYF.

The chain links TRBV11-2 to TRBJ2-3, with 7 bases lining up with TRBD2. The CDR3 sequence is 15 residues long. In germline, CDR1 is SGHAT, CDR2 FQNNGV. Trimming at V came to 3 bases and at J to 5 bases, leaving 8 bases not matched to a gene. Here the CDR3 reads CASSLGRSGEDTQYF. Written as DNA, the CDR3 is TGTGCCAGCAGCTTGGGGAGGAGCGGGGAAGATACGCAGTATTTT.

The chain carries TRBV6-5 and TRBJ1-1, with no clear D. The germline V gene has CDR1 MNHEY and CDR2 SVGAGI. CDR3 length: 14 amino acids. V gave up 4 bases and J gave up 1 base, with 10 bases separating them. CDR3 protein: CASSSTTPNTEAFF. In nucleotides, the CDR3 is TGTGCCAGCAGTTCCACGACACCGAACACTGAAGCTTTCTTT.

This clone was seen only a few times. J is TRBJ1-6 and V is TRBV28; D is ambiguous. The germline V gene has CDR1 MDHEN and CDR2 SYDVKM. CDR3 length: 16 residues. V was pared by 2 bases and J by 7 bases, with 15 bases between. The CDR3 reads CASSLPPGGRNSPLHF. The CDR3 nucleotides are TGTGCCAGCAGTTTACCTCCCGGAGGGAGAAATTCACCCCTCCACTTT.

The V gene is TRBV18, the J gene TRBJ2-3; tentatively, D is TRBD2 (5 bases). The V gene lost 3 bases and the J gene lost 6 bases, with 7 bases spanning the gap. This CDR3 has 12 residues. Germline CDR1 is KGHSH and CDR2 is LQKENI. CDR3 residues: CASSPRGDTQYF. For the CDR3, the DNA is TGTGCCAGCTCACCTCGGGGTGATACGCAGTATTTT.

This clone was counted many times. The chain has TRBV6-1 and TRBJ2-7, with D maybe TRBD2 (6 bases). This CDR3 is 13 amino acids long. The V end was cut by 0 bases, the J end by 6 bases, with 9 bases between. The germline V gene encodes CDR1 MNHNS and CDR2 SASEGT. CDR3 DNA sequence: TGTGCCAGCAGTGAAGCGACTAGGCGCGAGCAGTACTTC. As protein: CASSEATRREQYF.

The chain uses TRBV7-9 and TRBJ2-1, with 12 bases aligning to TRBD1. Trimming cost V 5 bases and J 9 bases; bases outside gene matches: 8. Germline CDR1 reads SEHNR; CDR2 reads FQNEAQ (reference sequence). This CDR3 has 15 amino acids. For the CDR3, the DNA is TGTGCCAGCAGCCGTAGGGACAGGGGGCTTAGTGAGCAGTTCTTC. Translated, it gives CASSRRDRGLSEQFF.

The genes are TRBV2 and TRBJ2-1; the match to TRBD2 covers 10 bases. There are 15 residues in the CDR3. Germline V gene data show CDR1 as SNHLY and CDR2 as FYNNEI. The ends lost 6 bases at V and 4 bases at J; junction bases unmatched: 6. CDR3 sequence reads: CASRRLAGDYNEQFF. DNA of the CDR3: TGTGCCAGCAGGAGACTAGCGGGTGATTACAATGAGCAGTTCTTC.

A few counts support this clone. The V call is TRBV14, the J call TRBJ2-2; D possibly corresponds to TRBD1 (5 bases). Trimming removed 2 bases from V and 3 bases from J, with 10 bases in between. The V gene's germline CDR1 is SGHDN and CDR2 FVKESK. The CDR3 spans 15 residues. The CDR3 loop reads CASSQQGGYTGELFF. The CDR3 coding sequence is TGTGCCAGCAGCCAACAGGGTGGATACACCGGGGAGCTGTTTTTT.

The V and J genes are TRBV19 and TRBJ1-2, with D possibly TRBD1 on 5 matching bases. V lost 3 bases, J lost 4 bases, and 18 bases lay in between. Germline CDR1 LNHDA, CDR2 SQIVND (reference sequence). The CDR3 sequence is 16 residues long. The CDR3, as DNA: TGTGCCAGTAGTATTTCTTCCCGGAGGGGAGGCTATGGCTACACCTTC. This gives the protein CASSISSRRGGYGYTF.

The CDR3 sequence: CASSLAEAGHGEQYF. The CDR3 DNA reads as TGTGCCAGCAGCTTAGCTGAGGCGGGGCATGGCGAGCAGTACTTC. The chain has TRBV7-8 and TRBJ2-7; D is possibly TRBD2 (6 bases). Germline-derived CDR1 and CDR2 are SGHVS and FQNEAQ. The CDR3 extends over 15 amino acids. V dropped 0 bases and J dropped 6 bases, with 15 bases sitting between them.

The V and J genes are TRBV3-1 (or the pseudogene TRBV3-2) and TRBJ1-3; no clear D gene. The V gene's germline CDR1 is LGHDT and CDR2 YNNKEL (reference sequence). Trimming pared 5 bases from V and 0 bases from J, leaving 5 bases between. The CDR3 consists of 13 residues. The CDR3 protein is CASSFNSGNTIYF. As DNA, the CDR3 is TGTGCCAGCAGCTTTAACTCTGGAAACACCATATATTTT.

Notes on this clone: Germline and junction disagree at one end, which may indicate a read error. This CDR3 is also generated by other DNA sequences in the sample. The genes are TRBV2 and TRBJ1-2; D might be TRBD1 (6 bases). The CDR3 has 13 residues. Germline-derived CDR1 and CDR2 are SNHLY and FYNNEI. The CDR3 DNA is TGTGCTAGCAGCGGGGACATAAACTATGGCTACACCTTC. This gives the protein CASSGDINYGYTF.

The rearrangement uses TRBV2 and TRBJ2-6, with TRBD1 identical over 9 bases. V shed 8 bases and J 2 bases; nucleotides not matched to a gene: 7. The CDR3 has 16 residues. Germline V CDR1 and CDR2: SNHLY, FYNNEI. The chain's CDR3 is CASPGTGSPGANVLTF. In nucleotides, the CDR3 is TGTGCCAGCCCCGGGACAGGGTCCCCTGGGGCCAACGTCCTGACTTTC. The whole variable domain, filled in from reference TRBV2 and TRBJ2-6, reads EPEVTQTPSHQVTQMGQEVILRCVPISNHLYFYWYRQILGQKVEFLVSFYNNEISEKSEIFDDQFSVERPDGSNFTLKIRSTKLEDSAMYFCASPGTGSPGANVLTFGAGSRLTVL.